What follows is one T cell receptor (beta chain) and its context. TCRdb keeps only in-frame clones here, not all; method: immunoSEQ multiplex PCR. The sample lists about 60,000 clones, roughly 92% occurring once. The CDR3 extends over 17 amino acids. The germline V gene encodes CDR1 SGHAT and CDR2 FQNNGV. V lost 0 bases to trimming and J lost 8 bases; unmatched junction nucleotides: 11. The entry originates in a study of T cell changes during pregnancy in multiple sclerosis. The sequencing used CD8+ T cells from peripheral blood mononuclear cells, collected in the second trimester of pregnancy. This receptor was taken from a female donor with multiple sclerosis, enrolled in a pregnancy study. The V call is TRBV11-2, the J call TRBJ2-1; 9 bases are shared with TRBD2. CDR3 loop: CASSLEGRVAGVYEQFF. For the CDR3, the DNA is TGTGCCAGCAGCTTAGAGGGGAGAGTAGCGGGAGTATATGAGCAGTTCTTC.